Listed below are T cell receptor beta chains from one sample, sequenced in a study of blood T cell repertoires in COVID-19. This table comes from immunoSEQ multiplex PCR, and its TCRdb copy is limited to in-frame clones, with some not included. The data show approximately 360,000 clones, with 80% to 90% seen just once and roughly 1.2% held by the top ten. Material for sequencing was peripheral blood. The receptors originated from a man aged 40-49 years with acute or convalescent COVID-19. Each CDR3 is given with its conserved first and last residue. Fields, in order: clone size, D gene, V gene, J gene, CDR3 DNA, CDR3 protein. D genes are given only for firm matches. Not every row has a clone size; where given, it reads once, few, many or a size class.

once	TRBD2	TRBV7-2	TRBJ2-5	TGTGCCAGCAGCACCAGCGGGGTTCAAGAGACCCAGTACTTC	CASSTSGVQETQYF
NA	TRBD1	TRBV27	TRBJ2-1	TGTGCCAGCAGTTCCAGGGGGCGGGAGCAGTTCTTC	CASSSRGREQFF
NA	TRBD2	TRBV24-1	TRBJ2-7	TGTCCCACCAGTGATTTGCCTTCGGGGGGGGCCCTAGCGGGGAAAAACAACTACGAGCAGTACTTC	CPTSDLPSGGALAGKNNYEQYF
NA	TRBD2	TRBV3-1/TRBV3-2	TRBJ2-1	TGTGCCAGCAGTTTTGGGCCTAGCGGGGACAATGAGCAGTTCTTC	CASSFGPSGDNEQFF
NA	TRBD1	TRBV27	TRBJ2-5	TGTGCCAGCAGTTGGACAGGGGCTTGGGAGACCCAGTACTTC	CASSWTGAWETQYF
few	NA	TRBV19	TRBJ2-5	TGTGCCAGTAGTATACGTGCGGGGGCTCAAGAGACCCAGTACTTC	CASSIRAGAQETQYF
NA	NA	TRBV19	TRBJ2-7	TGTGCCAGTAGTCCGCGACAGGCCCCGACCTACGAGCAGTACTTC	CASSPRQAPTYEQYF
NA	NA	TRBV28	TRBJ1-1	TGTGCCAGCAGTTTCAGAATTGAAGCTTTCTTT	CASSFRIEAFF
few	NA	TRBV6-1	TRBJ2-2	TGTGCCAGCAGTGAAGATGGGCCCGGGGAGCTGTTTTTT	CASSEDGPGELFF
NA	TRBD1	TRBV10-3	TRBJ2-7	TGTGCCATCAGTGAGTCGAGTGTTGGACAGGGGGCCTACGAGCAGTACTTC	CAISESSVGQGAYEQYF
NA	NA	TRBV5-5	TRBJ1-6	TGTGCCAGCAGCTTTAGCCAGAGCTCCTATAATTCACCCCTCCACTTT	CASSFSQSSYNSPLHF
NA	NA	TRBV7-7	TRBJ1-1	TGTGCTAGCAGTCACAGGGAGAACACTGAAGCTTTCTTT	CASSHRENTEAFF
NA	NA	TRBV28	TRBJ1-6	TGTGCCAGCAGTTCTCCAATAACAGAGGGAGTATCACCCCTCCACTTT	CASSSPITEGVSPLHF
NA	NA	TRBV5-1	TRBJ2-5	TGCGCCAGCAGCTTGGTAAATACAGGGTCAAGAGGGGCCCAGTACTTC	CASSLVNTGSRGAQYF
NA	TRBD2	TRBV11-2	TRBJ2-2	TGTGCCAGCAGCTTATCCGGGACTAGGGGCACCGGGGAGCTGTTTTTT	CASSLSGTRGTGELFF
NA	TRBD1	TRBV6-5	TRBJ1-2	TGTGCCAGCAGAGTCGGGACAGGTCTATATGGCTACACCTTC	CASRVGTGLYGYTF
NA	NA	TRBV12-3/TRBV12-4	TRBJ2-1	TGTGCCAGCAGTTTTCAATCCTACAATGAGCAGTTCTTC	CASSFQSYNEQFF
NA	NA	TRBV27	TRBJ1-1	TGTGCCAGCAGTTTAGCCGCGGGCATGAACACTGAAGCTTTCTTT	CASSLAAGMNTEAFF
NA	NA	TRBV11-3	TRBJ1-1	TGTGCCAGCACCCAGACAGATGGTACTGAAGCTTTCTTT	CASTQTDGTEAFF
NA	NA	TRBV6-5	TRBJ2-6	TGTGCCAGCTCTCCAGTACCCTCTGGGGCCAACGTCCTGACTTTC	CASSPVPSGANVLTF
NA	TRBD1	TRBV27	TRBJ2-7	TGTGCCAGCAGCAGCCCCAGGGGGACAACCTACGAGCAGTACTTC	CASSSPRGTTYEQYF
NA	NA	TRBV2	TRBJ1-5	TGTGCCAGCAGGGACAGCAACTATTATCAGCCCCAGCATTTT	CASRDSNYYQPQHF
NA	NA	TRBV28	TRBJ1-1	TGCGGGTGTCAGGAAGCTTTCTTT	CGCQEAFF
NA	TRBD2	TRBV7-9	TRBJ2-2	TGTGCCAGCAGCACGTTAGCGGGAGGGCCTTGGGCGATGAGGACCGGGGAGCTGTTTTTT	CASSTLAGGPWAMRTGELFF
NA	NA	TRBV7-3	TRBJ1-1	TGTGCCAGCAGCTTACACTCTAGAATGAACACTGAAGCTTTCTTT	CASSLHSRMNTEAFF
NA	NA	TRBV19	TRBJ1-3	TGTGCCAGCAACACACCCGTCTCTGGAAACACCATATATTTT	CASNTPVSGNTIYF
NA	TRBD1	TRBV27	TRBJ2-2	TGTGCCAGCAGGCGCCTCGGGACAGGGGCGGCCGGGGAGCTGTTTTTT	CASRRLGTGAAGELFF
NA	NA	TRBV6-5	TRBJ2-5	TGTGCCAGCAGTTACTCGTGGCGGATCCAAGAGACCCAGTACTTC	CASSYSWRIQETQYF
NA	NA	TRBV15	TRBJ1-4	TGTGCCACCAGCAGAGATCTGAGGCGGGGAAATGAAAAACTGTTTTTT	CATSRDLRRGNEKLFF
NA	NA	TRBV28	TRBJ2-7	TGTGCCAGCAGTTTTGTTAACGGGATAACCTACGAGCAGTACTTC	CASSFVNGITYEQYF
NA	TRBD1	TRBV7-9	TRBJ1-1	TGTGCCAGCAGCTTACTCTTTTTGGACAGGGACGGTACTGAAGCTTTCTTT	CASSLLFLDRDGTEAFF
NA	NA	TRBV7-2	TRBJ1-5	TGTGCCAGCAGCTCCCGGAGGGTTGGCAATCAGCCCCAGCATTTT	CASSSRRVGNQPQHF
NA	NA	TRBV9	TRBJ1-2	TGTGCCAGCAGCGTAGTTGAAGGGAGCTATGGCTACACCTTC	CASSVVEGSYGYTF
NA	NA	TRBV9	TRBJ1-2	TGTGCCAGCAGCTCGGGATCCTTCGGCTACACCTTC	CASSSGSFGYTF
NA	TRBD2	TRBV13	TRBJ2-1	TGTGCCAGCAGCGCTCCATTTAGCGGGAGGGCCCTCTACAATGAGCAGTTCTTC	CASSAPFSGRALYNEQFF
NA	NA	TRBV19	TRBJ1-2	TGTGCCAGTAGTCCGGGGAATATTAACTATGGCTACACCTTC	CASSPGNINYGYTF
NA	TRBD1	TRBV4-3	TRBJ1-2	TGCGCCAGCAGCCAAGATACGGGACAGTTCTCTAACTATGGCTACACCTTC	CASSQDTGQFSNYGYTF
NA	TRBD1	TRBV5-5	TRBJ1-4	TGTGCCAGCAGTGGGGACAGGAGGAACGAAAAACTGTTTTTT	CASSGDRRNEKLFF
NA	NA	TRBV21-1	TRBJ2-1	TGTGCCAGCAGCAAAATTAGTCTGGAGGGGAATGAGCAGTTCTTC	CASSKISLEGNEQFF
NA	TRBD1	TRBV2	TRBJ2-7	TGTGCCAGCAGTGAATCTCGGACAGGGGGTGGTAACGAGCAGTACTTC	CASSESRTGGGNEQYF